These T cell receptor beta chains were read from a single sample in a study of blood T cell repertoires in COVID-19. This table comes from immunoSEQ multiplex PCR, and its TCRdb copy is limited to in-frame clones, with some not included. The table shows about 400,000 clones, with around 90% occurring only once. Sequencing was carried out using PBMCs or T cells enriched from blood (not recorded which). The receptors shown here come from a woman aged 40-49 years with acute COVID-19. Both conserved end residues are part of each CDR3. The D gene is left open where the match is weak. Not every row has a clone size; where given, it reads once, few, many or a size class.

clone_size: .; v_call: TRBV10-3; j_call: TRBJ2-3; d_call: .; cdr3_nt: TGTGCCATCAGCCCCCAGGATTCCACAGATACGCAGTATTTT; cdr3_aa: CAISPQDSTDTQYF
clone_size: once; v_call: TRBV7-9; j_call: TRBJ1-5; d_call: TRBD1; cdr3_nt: TGTGCCAGCAGCTTAGGGCGGACAGGGGGTCAGCCCCAGCATTTT; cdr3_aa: CASSLGRTGGQPQHF
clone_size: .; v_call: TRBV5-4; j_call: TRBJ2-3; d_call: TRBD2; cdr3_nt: TGTGCCAGCAGCTCATTAGCGGGGGCCGTCACAGATACGCAGTATTTT; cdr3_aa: CASSSLAGAVTDTQYF
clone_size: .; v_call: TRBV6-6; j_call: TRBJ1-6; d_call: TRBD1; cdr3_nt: TGTGCCAGCAGTGGCCGATCACAGGGGATATTTACACCCCTCCACTTT; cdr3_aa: CASSGRSQGIFTPLHF
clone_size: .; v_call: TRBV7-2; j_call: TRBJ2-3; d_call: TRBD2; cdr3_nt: TGTGCCAGCAGTTCACTAGCGGGGGTCACAGATACGCAGTATTTT; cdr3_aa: CASSSLAGVTDTQYF
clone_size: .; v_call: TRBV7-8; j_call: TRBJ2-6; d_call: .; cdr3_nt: TGTGCCAGCAGCTTAGTACAGGGTACCTCTCCCGTCCTGACTTTC; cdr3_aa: CASSLVQGTSPVLTF
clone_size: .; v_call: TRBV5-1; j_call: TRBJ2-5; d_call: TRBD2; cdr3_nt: TGCGCCAGCAGCCGCCTGGGACTAGCGGGCCGCGTGGGAGAGACCCAGTACTTC; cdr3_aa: CASSRLGLAGRVGETQYF
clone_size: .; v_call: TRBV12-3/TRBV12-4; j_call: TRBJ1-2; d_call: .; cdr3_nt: TGTGCCAGCAGTTCTGAAGGGGGCTATGGCTACACCTTC; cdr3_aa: CASSSEGGYGYTF
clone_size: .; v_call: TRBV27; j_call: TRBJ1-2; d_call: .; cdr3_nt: TGTGCCAGCAGTTTATCATACCCACGGCAGGGTTTTATGTTAGGTGGCTACACCTTC; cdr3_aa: CASSLSYPRQGFMLGGYTF
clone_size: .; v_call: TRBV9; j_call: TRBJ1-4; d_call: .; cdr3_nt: TGTGCCAGCAGCAGAACAGGTTTAACTAATGAAAAACTGTTTTTT; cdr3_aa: CASSRTGLTNEKLFF
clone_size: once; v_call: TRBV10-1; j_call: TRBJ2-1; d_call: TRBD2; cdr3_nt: TGCGCCAGCAGTACAGTCGGACTAGCGGACCTCCTAGACCCCTACAATGAGCAGTTCTTC; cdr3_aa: CASSTVGLADLLDPYNEQFF
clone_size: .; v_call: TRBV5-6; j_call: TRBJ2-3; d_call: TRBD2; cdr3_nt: TGTGCCAGCAGCTTAGGCGGGGGGGATACAGATACGCAGTATTTT; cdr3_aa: CASSLGGGDTDTQYF
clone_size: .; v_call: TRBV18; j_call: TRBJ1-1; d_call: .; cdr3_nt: TGTGCCAGCTCGCCGGGTTCTAGGAACACTGAAGCTTTCTTT; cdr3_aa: CASSPGSRNTEAFF
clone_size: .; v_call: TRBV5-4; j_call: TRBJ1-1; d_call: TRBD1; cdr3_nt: TGTGCCAGCAGCCGGTCCAGGGGGAGAAGCACTGAAGCTTTCTTT; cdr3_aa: CASSRSRGRSTEAFF
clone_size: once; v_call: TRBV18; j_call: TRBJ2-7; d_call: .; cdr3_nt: TGTGCCAGCTCACTGAAGGGGGACGAGCAGTACTTC; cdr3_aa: CASSLKGDEQYF